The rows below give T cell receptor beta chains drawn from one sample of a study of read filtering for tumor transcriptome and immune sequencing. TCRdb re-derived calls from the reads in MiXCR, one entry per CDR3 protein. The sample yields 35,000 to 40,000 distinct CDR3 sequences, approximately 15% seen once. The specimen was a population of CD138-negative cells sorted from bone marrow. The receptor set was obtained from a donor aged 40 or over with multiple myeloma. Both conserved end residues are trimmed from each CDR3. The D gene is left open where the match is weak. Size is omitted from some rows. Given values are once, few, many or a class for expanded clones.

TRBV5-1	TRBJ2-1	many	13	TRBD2	ASSPRAGFGNEQF
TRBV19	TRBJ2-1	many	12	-	ASSMGSFYNEQF
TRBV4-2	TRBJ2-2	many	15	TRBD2	ASSQSAGLAGTGELF
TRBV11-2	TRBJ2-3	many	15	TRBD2	ASSPGRTSGTTDTQY
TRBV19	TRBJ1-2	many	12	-	ASSIDPVNYGYT
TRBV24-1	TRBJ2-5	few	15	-	ATSDLSFDRTQETQY
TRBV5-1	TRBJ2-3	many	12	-	ASSLAGATDTQY
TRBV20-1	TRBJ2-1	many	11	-	SAYSRRINEQF
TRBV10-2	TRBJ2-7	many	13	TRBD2	ASSEWTSGRKEQY
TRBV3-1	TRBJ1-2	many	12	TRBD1	ASSRGGDGYGYT
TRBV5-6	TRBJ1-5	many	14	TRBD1	ASSSGTGGANQPQH
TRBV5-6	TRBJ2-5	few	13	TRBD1	ASSGGWDRGETQY
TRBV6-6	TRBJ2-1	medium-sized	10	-	ASSYGLGEQF
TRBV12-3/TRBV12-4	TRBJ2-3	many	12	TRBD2	ASRLAGGADTQY
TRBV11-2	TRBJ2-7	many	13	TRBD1	ASSLEGTGLREQY
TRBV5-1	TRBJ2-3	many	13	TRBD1	ASSSEGQGRHTQY
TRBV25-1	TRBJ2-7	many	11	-	ASSVTEAYEQY
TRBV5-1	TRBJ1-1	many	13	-	ATRTQPGANTEAF
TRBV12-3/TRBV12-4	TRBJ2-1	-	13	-	ASESEGGSYNEQF
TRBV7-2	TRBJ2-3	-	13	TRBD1	ASSRQGHITDTQY
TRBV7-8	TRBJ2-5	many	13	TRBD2	ASSPLAGGTETQY
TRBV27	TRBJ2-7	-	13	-	ASRSSGGRAYEQY
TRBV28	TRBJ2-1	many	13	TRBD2	ASSFAGGPYNEQF
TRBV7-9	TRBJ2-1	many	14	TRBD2	ASSPPLSGMGHEQF
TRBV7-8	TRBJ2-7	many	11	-	ASSPATAYEQY
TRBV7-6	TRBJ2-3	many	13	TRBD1	ASSSSTGRTDTQY
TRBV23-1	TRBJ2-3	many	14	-	ASAQRHELRTDTQY
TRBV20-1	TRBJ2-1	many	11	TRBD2	SAGGLDGDEQF
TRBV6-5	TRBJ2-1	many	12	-	ASTINRDANEQF
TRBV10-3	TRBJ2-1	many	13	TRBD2	AISRSSGMDNEQF
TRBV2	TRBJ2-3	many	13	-	ASSEAGSDRDTQY
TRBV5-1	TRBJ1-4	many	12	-	ASSRDRANEKLF
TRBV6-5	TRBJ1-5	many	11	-	ASSERGYQPQH
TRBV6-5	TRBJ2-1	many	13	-	ASSLGLDAYNEQF
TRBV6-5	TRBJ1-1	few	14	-	ASSYSGLGRNTEAF
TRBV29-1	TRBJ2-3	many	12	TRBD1	SVGDRGAGDTQY
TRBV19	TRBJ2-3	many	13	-	ATMGSQTLTDTQY
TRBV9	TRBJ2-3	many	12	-	ASSAGGITDTQY
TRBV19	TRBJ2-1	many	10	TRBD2	ASRATSDEQF
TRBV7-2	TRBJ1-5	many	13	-	ASSLDAGDNQPQH
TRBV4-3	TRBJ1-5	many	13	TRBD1	ASSQDGTGFFPQH
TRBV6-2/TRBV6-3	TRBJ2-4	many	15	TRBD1	ASREPGTGKTKNIQY
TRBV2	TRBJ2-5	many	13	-	ASSPQTGRQETQY
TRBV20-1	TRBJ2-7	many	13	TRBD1	SAPRGDRGTYEQY
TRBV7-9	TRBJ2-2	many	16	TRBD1	ASSSPRGQGSNTGELF
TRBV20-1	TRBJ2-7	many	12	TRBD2	SASGASGFNEQY
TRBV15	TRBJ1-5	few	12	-	ATSRRNSNQPQH
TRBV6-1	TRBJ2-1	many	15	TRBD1	ASSVAGGLPPYNEQF
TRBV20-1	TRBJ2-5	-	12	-	SASWRGRGETQY
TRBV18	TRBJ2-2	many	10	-	ASSPETGELF
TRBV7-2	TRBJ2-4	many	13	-	ASSLGTLAKNIQY
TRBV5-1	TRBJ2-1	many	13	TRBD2	ASGYLAGGGNEQF
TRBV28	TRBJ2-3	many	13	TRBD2	ASSVPGLAEDTQY
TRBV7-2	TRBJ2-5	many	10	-	ASSFSPPTQY